This TCR beta chain was found in a study of T cells expressing NK-cell markers. The CDR3 sequence is 18 residues long. Germline CDR1 reads SGHNT; CDR2 reads YYREEE (reference sequence). No DNA is given; TCRdb re-called the 5' RACE reads and lists each CDR3 protein once. This table holds some 280,000 distinct CDR3 sequences. The rearrangement links TRBV5-4 to TRBJ1-5; TCRdb names TRBD1, which stays unverified in the absence of DNA. The specimen was blood T cells: a sorted CD56 or NKG2C T cell subset, CD4+ or CD8+ T cells, or bulk PBMC T cells (not recorded which). This TCR was sampled from a man aged 18 to 35 in good health. CDR3 sequence reads: CASRWPPDRGKKGQPQHF. Full variable domain (missing parts from reference TRBV5-4 and TRBJ1-5): ETGVTQSPTHLIKTRGQQVTLRCSSQSGHNTVSWYQQALGQGPQFIFQYYREEENGRGNFPPRFSGLQFPNYSSELNVNALELDDSALYLCASRWPPDRGKKGQPQHFGDGTRLSIL.